One and the same sample provided the 20 T cell receptor beta chains below, sequenced in a study of monozygotic twins with cystic fibrosis (dated by TCRdb to about 2021). Receptor libraries were prepared by the immunoSEQ multiplex PCR assay. TCRdb took over this immuneACCESS table, retaining in-frame rearrangements with V and J assigned. Such tables are incomplete; in checked studies, under half of the missing clones stem from an unresolved V gene, and the remainder is unexplained. The sample table holds 20,000 or so clones, of which 95% to 98% were seen once. The biggest ten clones account for under 2.5% of the sample. Sample: blood. These TCRs come from a woman in her thirties with cystic fibrosis.

The chain uses TRBV19 and TRBJ1-3; tentative D call: TRBD1 (5 bases). The CDR3 has 15 residues. Germline-derived CDR1 and CDR2 are LNHDA and SQIVND (reference sequence). V lost 11 bases to trimming and J lost 1 base, with 18 bases between them. CDR3 sequence: CAGPRLPGSGNTIYF. The CDR3 coding sequence is TGTGCCGGCCCTCGACTCCCAGGGTCTGGAAACACCATATATTTT.

The chain carries TRBV4-2 and TRBJ2-6; D remains ambiguous. The CDR3 is made up of 16 amino acids. Trimming pared 1 base from V and 0 bases from J, leaving 7 bases between. Germline V gives CDR1 LGHNA, CDR2 YNFKEQ. The DNA for the CDR3 is TGTGCCAGCAGCCAAGGGACGGGCTCTGGGGCCAACGTCCTGACTTTC. Translating it yields CASSQGTGSGANVLTF.

The chain couples TRBV6-6 to TRBJ1-1; D is unclear. V lost 0 bases to trimming and J lost 1 base, with 9 bases between them. Germline V lookup: CDR1 MNHNY, CDR2 SVGAGI (reference sequence). CDR3 length: 15 residues. The CDR3 region has the DNA TGTGCCAGCAGTTACTCGACTCTAGGGAACACTGAAGCTTTCTTT. Translation gives CASSYSTLGNTEAFF.

The count of this clone is one. J is TRBJ1-3 and V is TRBV5-5, with D perhaps matching TRBD1 (6 bases). Germline V lookup: CDR1 SGHKS, CDR2 YYEKEE (reference sequence). V was shortened by 4 bases and J by 0 bases, with 11 bases between the two germline ends. The CDR3 sequence is 15 residues long. In nucleotides, the CDR3 is TGTGCCAGCAGCCTGACAGGACACTCTGGAAACACCATATATTTT. This codes for CASSLTGHSGNTIYF.

V and J are TRBV2 and TRBJ2-7; D call uncertain. The CDR3 covers 12 residues. V was pared by 8 bases and J by 4 bases, with 12 bases between. Germline V gene sequence: CDR1 SNHLY, CDR2 FYNNEI. CDR3 loop: CASFNFRYEQYF. CDR3 DNA: TGTGCCAGCTTCAACTTTAGGTACGAGCAGTACTTC.

The genes are TRBV27 and TRBJ1-1; TRBD1 matches at 8 bases. V gave up 6 bases and J gave up 11 bases; unmatched junction bases: 11. This CDR3 contains 13 residues. Germline assignment: CDR1 MNHEY and CDR2 SMNVEV (reference sequence). The CDR3 here is CASRGQVFPPAFF. The CDR3 region has the DNA TGTGCCAGCAGGGGACAGGTTTTCCCTCCGGCTTTCTTT.

V usage is TRBV4-1 and J usage is TRBJ2-7; possibly TRBD1 or TRBD2 for D (5 bases each). CDR3 length: 16 residues. V lost 2 bases to trimming and J lost 4 bases, with 18 bases between them. Germline CDR1 and CDR2: MGHRA and YSYEKL. CDR3 sequence (DNA): TGCGCCAGCAGCCAACCCGGGACCCTAAGGTGGTACGAGCAGTACTTC. Residues: CASSQPGTLRWYEQYF.

This clone showed up just once. The CDR3 DNA reads TGTGCCAGCAGCTTGGGTCTGGCAGTCTATGGCTACACCTTC. Residues: CASSLGLAVYGYTF. This chain connects TRBV5-6 to TRBJ1-2, with D hard to call. The CDR3 totals 14 residues. V gave up 0 bases and J gave up 4 bases, with 10 bases separating them. CDR1 SGHDT and CDR2 YYEEEE come from the germline V gene.

The chain carries TRBV6-5 and TRBJ1-5; D may be TRBD1 (5 bases). The CDR3 consists of 15 residues. Trimming removed 6 bases at V and 2 bases at J, with 14 bases between. The germline V gene has CDR1 MNHEY and CDR2 SVGAGI. Written as DNA, the CDR3 is TGTGCCAGCAGCAGGGAGGGAGTCGGCAATCAGCCCCAGCATTTT. Residues: CASSREGVGNQPQHF.

This chain links TRBV4-1 with TRBJ1-5; D unresolved. The V end lost 4 bases, the J end lost 0 bases, and 16 bases lay between the germline ends. CDR3 length equals 17 residues. Germline loops: CDR1 MGHRA, CDR2 YSYEKL. The CDR3 region is CASSPLFPPLSNQPQHF. The CDR3 DNA sequence: TGCGCCAGCAGCCCCCTTTTCCCGCCCCTTAGCAATCAGCCCCAGCATTTT.

The V gene is TRBV30, the J gene TRBJ1-4; no reliable D call. CDR3 length equals 15 residues. CDR1 GTSNPN and CDR2 SVGIG come from the germline V gene (reference sequence). The V and J ends lost 4 bases and 0 bases respectively, with 12 bases between them. CDR3 amino acids: CAWNGGGSTNEKLFF. The CDR3 DNA reads as TGTGCCTGGAACGGAGGCGGCTCAACTAATGAAAAACTGTTTTTT.

To note about this clone: The junction shows a germline mismatch at one end, possibly a read error. Written as DNA, the CDR3 is TGTGCCAGTAGTATGAGGAACGCTGAAGCTTTCTTT. Translated: CASSMRNAEAFF. The chain recombines TRBV19 with TRBJ1-1, with D hard to call. The CDR3 has 12 amino acids. Germline V gives CDR1 LNHDA, CDR2 SQIVND (reference sequence).

The gene calls are TRBV7-9 and TRBJ2-1; D remains ambiguous. V was trimmed by 5 bases and J by 10 bases, leaving 12 bases between them. Per the germline V gene, CDR1 is SEHNR and CDR2 is FQNEAQ (reference sequence). The CDR3 is 12 residues long. The DNA of the CDR3 is TGTGCCAGCAGCCCATCTTCTGCGGAGCAGTTCTTC. It encodes CASSPSSAEQFF.

The chain links TRBV19 to TRBJ1-2; the D is unclear. Trimming took 4 bases from V and 2 from J, leaving 11 bases between them. The V gene's germline CDR1 is LNHDA and CDR2 SQIVND (reference sequence). The CDR3 has 14 amino acids. The CDR3 DNA sequence: TGTGCCAGTAGTAGTCCTACTTGGAACTATGGCTACACCTTC. Its protein product is CASSSPTWNYGYTF. Combining the CDR3 with reference TRBV19 and TRBJ1-2 gives the whole variable domain DGGITQSPKYLFRKEGQNVTLSCEQNLNHDAMYWYRQDPGQGLRLIYYSQIVNDFQKGDIAEGYSVSREKKESFPLTVTSAQKNPTAFYLCASSSPTWNYGYTFGSGTRLTVV.

This clone has just one count. DNA of the CDR3: TGCGCCAGCAGCCAAGGAACCGGGTATGGCTACACCTTC. Its translation is CASSQGTGYGYTF. The chain joins TRBV4-1 to TRBJ1-2; D gene uncertain. Looked up from germline, CDR1 is MGHRA and CDR2 is YSYEKL. V lost 1 base to trimming and J lost 5 bases, with 8 bases between them. This CDR3 comprises 13 residues.

This chain connects TRBV4-3 to TRBJ2-3; 9 nucleotides agree with TRBD2. Germline V CDR1 and CDR2: LGHNA, YSLEER. This CDR3 has 18 residues. The J segment lost 5 bases and the V segment lost 0 bases, leaving 12 bases of the junction unmatched. CDR3 loop: CASSQDRASSGARDTQYF. In DNA, the CDR3 is TGCGCCAGCAGCCAAGATCGCGCGTCTAGCGGGGCGAGAGATACGCAGTATTTT.

V usage is TRBV9 and J usage is TRBJ1-2; 7 nucleotides line up with TRBD1. Germline CDR1 and CDR2: SGDLS and YYNGEE. The CDR3 extends over 15 amino acids. The V segment lost 3 bases and the J segment 4 bases; nucleotides outside the gene matches: 9. CDR3 sequence reads: CASSERQGGGYGYTF. DNA for the CDR3: TGTGCCAGCAGCGAGAGACAGGGAGGGGGCTATGGCTACACCTTC.

This clone is a singleton in its sample. The genes are TRBV18 and TRBJ2-2; possibly TRBD1 for D (6 bases). There are 17 residues in the CDR3. The germline CDR1 and CDR2 sequences are KGHSH and LQKENI. Deletions cut 0 bases from V and 3 bases from J, with 14 bases between. The CDR3 here is CASSPPARGMDTGELFF. DNA for the CDR3: TGTGCCAGCTCACCACCAGCCAGGGGCATGGACACCGGGGAGCTGTTTTTT.

This clone was observed once. The chain couples TRBV11-2 to TRBJ2-6; D uncertain. The germline CDR1 and CDR2 sequences are SGHAT and FQNNGV. The germline V and J ends were trimmed by 7 bases and 1 base, with 8 bases remaining between them. This CDR3 is 14 amino acids long. This CDR3 is CASIRSSGANVLTF. The CDR3 bases are TGTGCCAGCATAAGGTCATCTGGGGCCAACGTCCTGACTTTC.

In DNA form, the CDR3 reads TGCAGCGTTGGCGACAGGGCTCGGACTGAAGCTTTCTTT. This gives the protein CSVGDRARTEAFF. This sequence joins TRBV29-1 and TRBJ1-1; 7 bases are a match to TRBD1. CDR3 size: 13 residues. V shed 4 bases, J shed 5 bases, and the junction held 7 bases outside the gene matches. Germline V lookup: CDR1 SQVTM, CDR2 ANQGSEA. The full variable domain, in which reference TRBV29-1 and TRBJ1-1 provide the parts outside the CDR3, is SAVISQKPSRDICQRGTSLTIQCQVDSQVTMMFWYRQQPGQSLTLIATANQGSEATYESGFVIDKFPISRPNLTFSTLTVSNMSPEDSSIYLCSVGDRARTEAFFGQGTRLTVV.